The subject of this entry is one T cell receptor (beta chain). The treatment here: oral pan-JAK inhibitor, 5-10 mg twice daily. Extracted RNA was reverse transcribed into cDNA, the sequencing template. Sequencing was performed with immunoSEQ multiplex PCR; in TCRdb, only in-frame clones are kept and a portion is missing. The sample records about 190,000 clones, 50% to 60% being singletons. The data originate from a study of CD8+ T cells in alopecia areata. About the study: Treated patients were given 5 to 10 mg oral tofacitinib twice daily.

The TCR was taken from a human donor with alopecia areata. The sample here was CD4+ T cells sorted from blood, taken at week 4, from a patient treated with tofacitinib.

The CDR3 loop is CASSQKTGFYGYTF. Written as DNA, the CDR3 is TGTGCCAGCAGTCAAAAGACAGGGTTTTATGGCTACACCTTC. The gene calls are TRBV6-5 and TRBJ1-2; 7 bases match TRBD1. This CDR3 spans 14 amino acids. The ends lost 5 bases at V and 5 bases at J; junction bases unmatched: 8. CDR1 and CDR2 from the germline V gene are MNHEY and SVGAGI.